These 16 T cell receptor beta chains came from one sample sequenced in a study of T cells after yellow fever vaccination. TCRdb used MiXCR to reprocess the 5' RACE reads, holding one entry per CDR3 protein. The table records hundreds of thousands of distinct CDR3 sequences, just over 20% of them present only once. The sequencing here drew on PBMCs, taken 21 days after the first yellow fever vaccination. These receptor sequences come from a man aged 18 to 29 who received the YFV17D yellow fever vaccine.

This clonotype was counted only a few times. The V and J genes are TRBV18 and TRBJ2-3; D may match TRBD1 or TRBD2 (6 bases each). Germline assignment: CDR1 KGHSH and CDR2 LQKENI. The CDR3 sequence is 15 residues long. Trimming took off 2 bases at V and 5 bases at J, with 14 bases between the two ends. In DNA, the CDR3 is TGTGCCAGCTCACCAGGGGGGCCAAGCGGAGATACGCAGTATTTT. This gives the protein CASSPGGPSGDTQYF.

The chain links TRBV7-9 to TRBJ1-5; D is possibly TRBD1 (5 bases). The ends were cut back, 5 bases at V and 6 bases at J, with 14 bases in the middle. Germline V lookup: CDR1 SEHNR, CDR2 FQNEAQ (reference sequence). The CDR3 is made up of 14 amino acids. The CDR3 spells CASSPDTQGQPQHF. CDR3 nucleotides: TGTGCCAGCAGCCCGGACACTCAGGGTCAGCCCCAGCATTTT.

This clonotype was seen a few times. The CDR3 DNA reads TGTGCCAGCTCACCAAGGGCTAGCGGGGGTCGGTATACGCAGTATTTT. It specifies CASSPRASGGRYTQYF. This rearrangement joins TRBV18 to TRBJ2-3; 10 nucleotides match TRBD2. The germline CDR1 and CDR2 sequences are KGHSH and LQKENI. There are 16 residues in the CDR3. After removal of 2 bases from V and 7 bases from J, the junction contained 9 bases not matched to a gene.

V and J are TRBV7-9 and TRBJ2-6; 9 bases match TRBD1. CDR1 is SEHNR, CDR2 FQNEAQ, per germline (reference sequence). The CDR3 is made up of 16 amino acids. CDR3 in amino acids: CETRDRVSSGANVLTF. CDR3 coding DNA: TGTGAAACCCGGGACAGGGTCAGCTCTGGGGCCAACGTCCTGACTTTC.

This clonotype was seen only a few times. The chain uses TRBV5-1 and TRBJ2-1, with a weak D call TRBD2 (7 bases). CDR1 SGHRS and CDR2 YFSETQ come from the germline V gene. CDR3 size: 16 residues. V was shortened by 7 bases and J by 1 base, with 18 bases between the two germline ends. In DNA form, the CDR3 reads TGCGCCAGCTGGGGGGGGGACACCAGATCCTACAATGAGCAGTTCTTC. Protein sequence: CASWGGDTRSYNEQFF.

This chain links TRBV6-2 or TRBV6-3 with TRBJ2-7; TRBD2 is a possible D gene (5 bases). CDR1 and CDR2 (germline): MNHEY, SVGEGT. The CDR3 covers 16 residues. Trimming took off 0 bases at V and 2 bases at J, with 14 bases between the two ends. The CDR3 here is CASSYSPGLWAYEQYF. The CDR3 DNA follows: TGTGCCAGCAGTTACTCTCCAGGACTGTGGGCCTACGAGCAGTACTTC.

This chain connects TRBV29-1 to TRBJ2-7, with D perhaps TRBD2 (6 bases). The germline CDR1 and CDR2 sequences are SQVTM and ANQGSEA. V lost 7 bases, J lost 4 bases, and 17 bases lay in between. This CDR3 contains 13 residues. The DNA for the CDR3 is TGCAGCGGAGCGTGGGGGGTTAGTTACGAGCAGTACTTC. Amino acids: CSGAWGVSYEQYF.

This clonotype has only a few counts. The chain employs TRBV5-1 and TRBJ2-2; 8 bases line up with TRBD2. The CDR3 is 16 amino acids. Germline CDR1 is SGHRS and CDR2 is YFSETQ. V was pared by 2 bases and J by 0 bases, with 3 bases of the junction left unmatched. The CDR3 DNA sequence: TGCGCCAGCAGCTTTCCAGCGGGAGCGAACACCGGGGAGCTGTTTTTT. Its translation: CASSFPAGANTGELFF.

Only a few counts were recorded for this clonotype. The rearrangement joins TRBV11-1 to TRBJ2-1, with 8 bases fitting TRBD2. Trimming removed 6 bases from V and 0 bases from J; junction bases left unmatched: 13. Germline loops: CDR1 SGHAT, CDR2 FQDESV (reference sequence). CDR3 length: 18 residues. The CDR3 DNA follows: TGTGCCAGCAGGTTCCCGCCGGTAGCGGGGTTCTCCTACAATGAGCAGTTCTTC. It codes for CASRFPPVAGFSYNEQFF.

This clonotype was observed a handful of times. V gene TRBV9 combines with J gene TRBJ1-2, with D unclear. The CDR3 covers 13 residues. Germline CDR1 and CDR2: SGDLS and YYNGEE. The V gene lost 7 bases and the J gene lost 3 bases, with 13 bases spanning the gap. DNA for the CDR3: TGTGCCAGCGGAGGGAGGTGGGACTATGGCTACACCTTC. Its translation: CASGGRWDYGYTF.

This clonotype was recorded many times. The chain couples TRBV9 to TRBJ1-1; TRBD1 matches 8 bases. The CDR3 totals 15 residues. Germline V gene sequence: CDR1 SGDLS, CDR2 YYNGEE. The J segment lost 0 bases and the V segment lost 6 bases, leaving 7 bases of the junction unmatched. CDR3 sequence reads: CASTPRDRLNTEAFF. The CDR3 DNA reads as TGTGCCAGCACACCAAGGGACAGGCTGAACACTGAAGCTTTCTTT.

This clonotype was observed at least ten times. V usage is TRBV4-3 and J usage is TRBJ2-1; TRBD2 agrees at 12 bases. Germline loops: CDR1 LGHNA, CDR2 YSLEER. The CDR3 contains 16 residues. J was trimmed by 3 bases and V by 4 bases; bases with no gene match: 4. CDR3 residues: CASSRLAGGLYNEQFF. The DNA for the CDR3 is TGCGCCAGCAGCCGTCTAGCGGGGGGGCTCTACAATGAGCAGTTCTTC.

The chain recombines TRBV4-2 with TRBJ2-2, with 9 bases identical to TRBD1. The CDR3 has 15 residues. The V gene's germline CDR1 is LGHNA and CDR2 YNFKEQ. Trimming cost V 6 bases and J 6 bases; bases outside gene matches: 8. CDR3 in amino acids: CASRYGTGNPGELFF. The CDR3 DNA reads TGTGCCAGCAGATACGGGACAGGGAATCCCGGGGAGCTGTTTTTT.

The chain joins TRBV20-1 to TRBJ1-5; 11 nucleotides align to TRBD1. V was clipped by 5 bases and J by 6 bases; unmatched bases: 6. From germline, CDR1 is DFQATT and CDR2 SNEGSKA (reference sequence). The CDR3 loop spans 14 amino acids. The CDR3 loop is CSAARTGGGQPQHF. DNA of the CDR3: TGCAGTGCTGCCAGGACAGGGGGCGGTCAGCCCCAGCATTTT.

J is TRBJ2-7 and V is TRBV4-3, with D perhaps TRBD2 (6 bases). Germline-derived CDR1 and CDR2 are LGHNA and YSLEER. Trimming took 2 bases from V and 5 from J, leaving 22 bases between them. This CDR3 is built from 17 residues. The chain's CDR3 is CASSQFGREAPHDEQYF. Here the CDR3 DNA reads TGCGCCAGCAGCCAATTCGGAAGGGAGGCTCCTCACGACGAGCAGTACTTC.

The chain links TRBV20-1 to TRBJ2-3, with 13 bases identical to TRBD2. CDR1 and CDR2 from the germline V gene are DFQATT and SNEGSKA (reference sequence). The CDR3 totals 19 residues. Losses at the gene ends were 2 bases for V and 0 bases for J; bases not matched to a gene: 11. The CDR3 sequence is CSARSGTSGAVRSTDTQYF. The CDR3 nucleotides read TGCAGTGCTAGATCCGGGACTAGCGGGGCCGTGAGGAGCACAGATACGCAGTATTTT.